The TCR beta chain under discussion was sequenced for a study of blood T cell repertoires in COVID-19. Overall study context: Acute and convalescent COVID-19 specimens originated in the United States, Italy and Spain. The cDNA or gDNA used as material had been derived from T cells, B-cell-depleted T cells, or PBMCs.

In the study's own analysis: Estimation of nucleated cell counts was performed using reference gene primer amplification. The table came from immunoSEQ multiplex PCR; TCRdb's copy has only in-frame clones and leaves some out. That table supplies the V and J calls and clone size; D and trimming were determined from the DNA. This table holds 150,000 to 200,000 clones, about 88% found once. The sequencing input was peripheral blood. The receptor's source is a man aged 60 to 69 with acute or convalescent COVID-19.

CDR3 nucleotide sequence: TGTGCCAGCAGCTTGGCCGGGACAGGGTACGAGCAGTACTTC. Translated: CASSLAGTGYEQYF. V is TRBV5-6 and J is TRBJ2-7; the match to TRBD1 covers 9 bases. CDR3 length equals 14 residues. V lost 0 bases to trimming and J lost 4 bases; unmatched junction nucleotides: 2. Germline assignment: CDR1 SGHDT and CDR2 YYEEEE.